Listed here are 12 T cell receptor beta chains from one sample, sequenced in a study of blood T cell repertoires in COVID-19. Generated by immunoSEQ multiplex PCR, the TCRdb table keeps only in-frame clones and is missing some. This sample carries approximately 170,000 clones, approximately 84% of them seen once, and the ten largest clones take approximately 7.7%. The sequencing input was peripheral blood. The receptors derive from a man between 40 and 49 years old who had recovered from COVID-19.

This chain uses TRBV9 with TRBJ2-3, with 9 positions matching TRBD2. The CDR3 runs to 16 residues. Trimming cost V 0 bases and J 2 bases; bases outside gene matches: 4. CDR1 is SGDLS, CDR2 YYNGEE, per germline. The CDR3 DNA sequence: TGTGCCAGCAGCGTAGGTAGACTAGCGGTCACAGATACGCAGTATTTT. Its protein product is CASSVGRLAVTDTQYF.

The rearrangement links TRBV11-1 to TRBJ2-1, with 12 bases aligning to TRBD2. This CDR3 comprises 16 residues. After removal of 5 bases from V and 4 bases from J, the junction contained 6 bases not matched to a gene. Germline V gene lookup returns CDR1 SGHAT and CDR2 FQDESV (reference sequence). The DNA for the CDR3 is TGTGCCAGCAGCCCCACGACTAGCGGGAGTTACAATGAGCAGTTCTTC. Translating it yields CASSPTTSGSYNEQFF.

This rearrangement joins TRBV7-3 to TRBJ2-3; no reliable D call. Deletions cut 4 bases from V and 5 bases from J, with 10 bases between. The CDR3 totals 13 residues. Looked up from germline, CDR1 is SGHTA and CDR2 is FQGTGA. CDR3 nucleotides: TGTGCCAGCAGCTCCAACAGTGTAGATACGCAGTATTTT. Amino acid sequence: CASSSNSVDTQYF.

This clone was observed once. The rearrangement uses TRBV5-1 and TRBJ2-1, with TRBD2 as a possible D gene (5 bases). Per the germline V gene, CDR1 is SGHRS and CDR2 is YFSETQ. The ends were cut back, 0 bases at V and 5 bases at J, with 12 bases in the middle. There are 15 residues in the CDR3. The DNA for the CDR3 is TGCGCCAGCAGCTTGGCCGAGGACTTTAACAATGAGCAGTTCTTC. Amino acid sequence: CASSLAEDFNNEQFF.

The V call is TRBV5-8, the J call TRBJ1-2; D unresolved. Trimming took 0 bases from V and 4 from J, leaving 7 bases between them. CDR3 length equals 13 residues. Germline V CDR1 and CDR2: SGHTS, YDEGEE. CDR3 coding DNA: TGTGCCAGCAGCTTGGACGAAGCCTATGGCTACACCTTC. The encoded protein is CASSLDEAYGYTF.

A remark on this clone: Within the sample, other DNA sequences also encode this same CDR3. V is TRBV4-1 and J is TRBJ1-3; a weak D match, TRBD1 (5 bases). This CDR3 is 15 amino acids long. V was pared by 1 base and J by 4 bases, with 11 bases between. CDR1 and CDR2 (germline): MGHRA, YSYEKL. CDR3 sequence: CASSQGTRVGNTIYF. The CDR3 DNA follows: TGCGCCAGCAGCCAAGGAACCAGGGTCGGAAACACCATATATTTT.

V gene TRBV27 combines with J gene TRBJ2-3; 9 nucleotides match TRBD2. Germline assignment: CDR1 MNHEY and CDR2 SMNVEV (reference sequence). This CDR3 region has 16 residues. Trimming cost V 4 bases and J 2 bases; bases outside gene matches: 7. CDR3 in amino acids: CASSWLAGVSTDTQYF. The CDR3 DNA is TGTGCCAGCAGTTGGTTAGCGGGGGTTTCCACAGATACGCAGTATTTT.

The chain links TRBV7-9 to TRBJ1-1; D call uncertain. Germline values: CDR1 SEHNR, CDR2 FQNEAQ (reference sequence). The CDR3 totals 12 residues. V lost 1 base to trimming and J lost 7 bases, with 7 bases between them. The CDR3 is CASSLVGSEAFF. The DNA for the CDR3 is TGTGCCAGCAGCTTAGTTGGGAGTGAAGCTTTCTTT. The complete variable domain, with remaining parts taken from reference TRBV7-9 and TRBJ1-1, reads DTGVSQNPRHKITKRGQNVTFRCDPISEHNRLYWYRQTLGQGPEFLTYFQNEAQLEKSRLLSDRFSAERPKGSFSTLEIQRTEQGDSAMYLCASSLVGSEAFFGQGTRLTVV.

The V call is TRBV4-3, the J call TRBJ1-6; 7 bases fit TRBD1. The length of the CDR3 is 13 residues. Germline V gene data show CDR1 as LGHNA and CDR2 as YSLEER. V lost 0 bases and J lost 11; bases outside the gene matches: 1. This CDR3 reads CASSQDQGAPLHF. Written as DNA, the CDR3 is TGCGCCAGCAGCCAAGACCAGGGGGCACCCCTCCACTTT.

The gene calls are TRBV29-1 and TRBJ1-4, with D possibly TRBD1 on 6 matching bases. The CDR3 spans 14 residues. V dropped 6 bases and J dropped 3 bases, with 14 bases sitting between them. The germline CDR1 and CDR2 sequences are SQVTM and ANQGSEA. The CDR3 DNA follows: TGCAGCGTCGCTTACAGGGTGGCTAATGAAAAACTGTTTTTT. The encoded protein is CSVAYRVANEKLFF. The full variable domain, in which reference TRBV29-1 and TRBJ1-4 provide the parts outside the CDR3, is SAVISQKPSRDICQRGTSLTIQCQVDSQVTMMFWYRQQPGQSLTLIATANQGSEATYESGFVIDKFPISRPNLTFSTLTVSNMSPEDSSIYLCSVAYRVANEKLFFGSGTQLSVL.

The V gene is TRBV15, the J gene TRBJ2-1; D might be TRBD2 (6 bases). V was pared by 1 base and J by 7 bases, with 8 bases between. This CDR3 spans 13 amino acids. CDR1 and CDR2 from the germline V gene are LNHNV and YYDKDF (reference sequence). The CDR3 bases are TGTGCCACCAGCAGAGGGGGGGTTAATGAGCAGTTCTTC. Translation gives CATSRGGVNEQFF.

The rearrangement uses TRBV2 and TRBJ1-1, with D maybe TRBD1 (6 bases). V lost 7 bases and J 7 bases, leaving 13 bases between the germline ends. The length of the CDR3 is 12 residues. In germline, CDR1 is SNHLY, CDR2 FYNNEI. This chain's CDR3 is CASNTGWIEAFF. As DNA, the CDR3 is TGTGCCAGCAACACAGGGTGGATTGAAGCTTTCTTT. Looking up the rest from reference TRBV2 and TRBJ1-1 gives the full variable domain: EPEVTQTPSHQVTQMGQEVILRCVPISNHLYFYWYRQILGQKVEFLVSFYNNEISEKSEIFDDQFSVERPDGSNFTLKIRSTKLEDSAMYFCASNTGWIEAFFGQGTRLTVV.